The clone carrying this T cell receptor (beta chain) came up once. The entry originates in a study of blood T cell repertoires in COVID-19. Background on the study: COVID-19 samples from acute and convalescent phases originated in the United States, Italy and Spain.

TCRdb's table, derived via immunoSEQ multiplex PCR, lists solely in-frame clones and lacks some. The sample includes under 300,000 clones, approximately 85% of them seen just once. The ends lost 5 bases at V and 7 bases at J; junction bases unmatched: 9. CDR3 length: 14 residues. Germline-derived CDR1 and CDR2 are SGHTA and FQGNSA. The chain joins TRBV7-2 to TRBJ1-2; 8 bases fit TRBD1. The sequence came from a woman aged 60 to 75 with active or convalescent COVID-19. Sequences were obtained from peripheral blood. The CDR3 DNA reads as TGTGCCAGCAGCGCGCAGGGGGCAGGGCTTGGCTACACCTTC. It translates to CASSAQGAGLGYTF.